The 2 T cell receptor beta chains below come from one sample, sequenced in a study of T cells of healthy individuals. TCRdb re-called the 5' RACE reads with MiXCR, one entry per CDR3 protein. The table shows more than 85,000 distinct CDR3 sequences, with around 17% occurring only once. These receptor sequences come from a human donor in good health.

The chain combines TRBV5-1 with TRBJ2-5, with D perhaps matching TRBD2 (6 bases). The CDR3 consists of 13 residues. From germline, CDR1 is SGHRS and CDR2 YFSETQ. Trimming left V 1 base short and J 5 bases short, with 9 bases between. CDR3: CASSLPLAETQYF. The DNA of the CDR3 is TGCGCCAGCAGCTTGCCCCTAGCGGAGACCCAGTACTTC.

This clonotype was recorded at least ten times. The chain joins TRBV11-3 to TRBJ1-3; D is unresolved. Germline CDR1 is SGHNT and CDR2 is YENEEA. The V end lost 2 bases, the J end lost 0 bases, and 11 bases lay between the germline ends. The CDR3 runs to 16 residues. The CDR3 nucleotides are TGTGCCAGCAGCTTACCCCCGGGTCCCTCTGGAAACACCATATATTTT. It encodes CASSLPPGPSGNTIYF.